This T cell receptor beta chain was recovered during a study of cytomegalovirus exposure and HLA in healthy donors. Across the whole study: Caucasian-associated ancestry cluster membership applied to under 85% of 398 genotyped donors. Points from the study as a whole: A later analysis reportedly identified an Asian-associated ancestry cluster as carrying fewer N-insertions than the approximately 670-donor mean. There were fewer than 200 TCR beta chains listed as cytomegalovirus-associated.

This clone was counted between two and nine times. Antigen: not known. The PCR made use of 60 Vbeta and 13 Jbeta primers. Method: immunoSEQ multiplex PCR; TCRdb's copy keeps in-frame clones and lacks some. The repertoire holds approximately 120,000 clones, with more than 80% as singletons. This receptor was identified in a woman aged 30 to 39 in good health and CMV-seropositive. The sample comprised PBMCs.

This CDR3 reads CASSAQGNTEAFF. For the CDR3, the DNA is TGTGCCAGCAGCGCACAGGGGAACACTGAAGCTTTCTTT. The V gene is TRBV5-4, the J gene TRBJ1-1; possibly TRBD1 for D (6 bases). CDR3 length: 13 residues. V lost 4 bases and J 1 base, leaving 8 bases between the germline ends. Germline assignment: CDR1 SGHNT and CDR2 YYREEE (reference sequence).